The 20 T cell receptor beta chains reported below all come from one sample, sequenced in a study of post-analysis software for immune sequencing data. Sequencing libraries made from TCR beta cDNA carried unique molecular identifiers. MiXCR was run by TCRdb on the PCR reads, yielding one entry per CDR3 protein. Of approximately 440,000 distinct CDR3 sequences listed, around 40% are singletons. The antigens these receptors bind are not known. Overall study findings and caveats: Higher frequency in patients than in controls was seen for roughly five TRBV segments, with TRBV5-6, TRBV5-1 and TRBV20-1 among them.

Source material: blood. These receptors all come from a girl aged 10 to 17 with multiple sclerosis.

V is TRBV12-3 or TRBV12-4 and J is TRBJ2-1; no reliable D call. CDR3 length: 15 residues. Deletions cut 3 bases from V and 0 bases from J, with 9 bases between. CDR3 sequence reads: CASSFGSNSYNEQFF. The CDR3 coding sequence is TGTGCCAGCAGTTTTGGCTCGAACTCCTACAATGAGCAGTTCTTC.

This clonotype was picked up a small number of times. The chain carries TRBV5-6 and TRBJ2-2; D is unclear. Trimming left V 2 bases short and J 6 bases short, with 2 bases between. There are 11 residues in the CDR3. CDR1 and CDR2 from the germline V gene are SGHDT and YYEEEE. The CDR3: CASSFSGELFF. CDR3 coding DNA: TGTGCCAGCAGCTTTTCCGGGGAGCTGTTTTTT.

Concerning this clonotype itself: With a much larger clone just one base away, this may be a read error. The chain recombines TRBV9 with TRBJ2-1; TRBD2 matches 14 bases. The DNA matches TRBJ2-7 better at its end, which makes the J call doubtful. The CDR3 is 19 amino acids. Germline lookup yields CDR1 SGDLS and CDR2 YYNGEE. The CDR3 loop is CASSVDEGTSGSSYNEQYF. The DNA of the CDR3 is TGTGCCAGCAGCGTAGATGAGGGGACTAGCGGGAGCTCCTACAATGAGCAGTACTTC.

V usage is TRBV7-9 and J usage is TRBJ1-4, with TRBD1 identical over 8 bases. The CDR3 is made up of 15 amino acids. Trimming took 2 bases from V and 6 from J; bases not matched to a gene: 5. The germline gives CDR1 SEHNR, CDR2 FQNEAQ (reference sequence). The CDR3 spells CASSLRQGADEKLFF. Here the CDR3 DNA reads TGTGCCAGCAGCTTACGTCAGGGGGCGGATGAAAAACTGTTTTTT.

The rearrangement links TRBV6-5 to TRBJ2-3; D perhaps matches TRBD2 (5 bases). The CDR3 totals 13 residues. The germline V gene encodes CDR1 MNHEY and CDR2 SVGAGI. The V and J ends lost 6 bases and 4 bases respectively, with 11 bases between them. CDR3 nucleotides: TGTGCCAGCAGGCCACCGGGGTCAGATACGCAGTATTTT. Translating gives CASRPPGSDTQYF.

The chain uses TRBV29-1 and TRBJ1-2, with 7 bases aligning to TRBD1. J gave up 5 bases and V 2 bases, and 8 bases lay outside the gene matches. CDR3 length equals 14 residues. CDR1 and CDR2 (germline): SQVTM, ANQGSEA. CDR3 DNA: TGCAGCGTTGAATACCCAGGGGGGTGGTATGGCTACACCTTC. Amino acids: CSVEYPGGWYGYTF.

This clonotype was observed a handful of times. J is TRBJ2-3 and V is TRBV12-3 or TRBV12-4, with 8 bases lining up with TRBD2. There are 16 residues in the CDR3. The V segment lost 1 base and the J segment 0 bases; nucleotides outside the gene matches: 3. CDR3 DNA: TGTGCCAGCAGTTTAGATCCTAGCGGGAGCACAGATACGCAGTATTTT. It codes for CASSLDPSGSTDTQYF.

The J gene is TRBJ2-5, the V gene TRBV3-1; D is perhaps TRBD1 or TRBD2 (5 bases each). The J call could be wrong; TRBJ2-4 is a better fit for the DNA end. The CDR3 runs 17 residues. Germline CDR1 LGHDT, CDR2 YNNKEL (reference sequence). CDR3 in DNA: TGTGCCAGCAGCCAAGAAGGAGGACACCTTGCCAAAAACATTCAGTACTTC. Protein sequence: CASSQEGGHLAKNIQYF.

This sequence joins TRBV7-3 and TRBJ1-1, with 9 nucleotides matching TRBD1. The CDR3 covers 13 residues. V lost 9 bases to trimming and J lost 1 base; unmatched junction nucleotides: 3. From germline, CDR1 is SGHTA and CDR2 FQGTGA. Here the CDR3 reads CASGGQGNTEAFF. CDR3 nucleotides: TGTGCCAGTGGGGGACAGGGGAACACTGAAGCTTTCTTT.

The chain uses TRBV7-9 and TRBJ2-1; tentative D call: TRBD1 (6 bases). The CDR3 totals 13 residues. The V end lost 5 bases, the J end lost 4 bases, and 9 bases lay between the germline ends. The germline V gene has CDR1 SEHNR and CDR2 FQNEAQ (reference sequence). The DNA for the CDR3 is TGTGCCAGCAGCCCACAGGGATACAATGAGCAGTTCTTC. Residues: CASSPQGYNEQFF.

This clonotype has a handful of counts. The rearrangement joins TRBV6-5 to TRBJ2-3, with D uncertain. The V gene lost 10 bases and the J gene lost 6 bases, with 11 bases spanning the gap. The CDR3 is 11 amino acids. The germline V gene encodes CDR1 MNHEY and CDR2 SVGAGI. The chain's CDR3 is CATPEPDTQYF. The CDR3 region has the DNA TGTGCCACTCCCGAACCGGATACGCAGTATTTT.

This chain joins TRBV7-2 and TRBJ2-7, with TRBD2 identical over 7 bases. The CDR3 runs to 18 residues. The V segment lost 2 bases and the J segment 2 bases; nucleotides outside the gene matches: 15. Germline V gives CDR1 SGHTA, CDR2 FQGNSA. CDR3 in amino acids: CASSLLRGWGTIAYEQYF. The CDR3 nucleotides are TGTGCCAGCAGCTTACTTAGGGGATGGGGGACTATTGCCTACGAGCAGTACTTC. The complete variable domain, with remaining parts taken from reference TRBV7-2 and TRBJ2-7, reads GAGVSQSPSNKVTEKGKDVELRCDPISGHTALYWYRQSLGQGLEFLIYFQGNSAPDKSGLPSDRFSAERTGGSVSTLTIQRTQQEDSAVYLCASSLLRGWGTIAYEQYFGPGTRLTVT.

The V call is TRBV12-3 or TRBV12-4, the J call TRBJ2-1; D unresolved. The CDR3 consists of 13 residues. V lost 7 bases and J 6 bases, leaving 13 bases between the germline ends. In nucleotides, the CDR3 is TGTGCCAGCACCAATTCTGGTTTCAATGAGCAGTTCTTC. Encoded protein: CASTNSGFNEQFF.

In its sample, this clonotype was seen a few times. V usage is TRBV6-2 or TRBV6-3 and J usage is TRBJ2-1, with TRBD2 matching 10 bases. The junction had 7 bases not matched to a gene; V was cut back by 2 bases and J by 9 bases. This CDR3 is 15 amino acids long. The germline V gene encodes CDR1 MNHEY and CDR2 SVGEGT. CDR3 sequence reads: CASSYASGRGGEQFF. The CDR3 DNA reads TGTGCCAGCAGTTACGCTAGCGGGAGAGGGGGTGAGCAGTTCTTC.

The rearrangement uses TRBV10-3 and TRBJ2-1; D is unclear. The V end was cut by 0 bases, the J end by 1 base, with 4 bases between. Germline CDR1 is ENHRY and CDR2 is SYGVKD. The CDR3 loop spans 14 amino acids. CDR3 protein: CAISESNSYNEQFF. CDR3 nucleotides: TGTGCCATCAGTGAGTCGAATTCCTACAATGAGCAGTTCTTC.

This clonotype was detected only a few times. V usage is TRBV7-2 and J usage is TRBJ2-7; no firm D call. V dropped 3 bases and J dropped 0 bases, with 6 bases sitting between them. The germline gives CDR1 SGHTA, CDR2 FQGNSA. This CDR3 is built from 13 residues. The DNA for the CDR3 is TGTGCCAGCAGCTTTCTGGGCTCCTACGAGCAGTACTTC. This sequence encodes CASSFLGSYEQYF.

The rearrangement links TRBV20-1 to TRBJ1-2; 8 nucleotides line up with TRBD1. V dropped 5 bases and J dropped 3; count of bases not matched to a gene: 2. CDR1 is DFQATT and CDR2 is SNEGSKA in the germline V gene (reference sequence). This CDR3 comprises 12 residues. The CDR3 spells CSAHRGDYGYTF. As DNA, the CDR3 is TGCAGTGCTCACAGGGGGGACTATGGCTACACCTTC.

As for this clonotype: At one end, the junction sequence differs from germline, possibly due to a read error. This chain connects TRBV2 to TRBJ2-6; D perhaps matches TRBD1 (6 bases). The germline CDR1 and CDR2 sequences are SNHLY and FYNNEI. CDR3 length: 18 amino acids. The CDR3 region is CASSEWGQGNSGANALTF. The DNA of the CDR3 is TGTGCCAGCAGTGAATGGGGGCAGGGAAACTCTGGGGCCAACGCCCTGACTTTC.

The chain carries TRBV2 and TRBJ2-7; D gene uncertain. V was trimmed by 4 bases and J by 6 bases, leaving 13 bases between them. CDR3 size: 13 residues. Germline-derived CDR1 and CDR2 are SNHLY and FYNNEI. The CDR3 here is CASSVGESVEQYF. The CDR3 nucleotides are TGTGCCAGCAGTGTTGGTGAGTCTGTCGAGCAGTACTTC.

This clonotype was counted between two and nine times. The chain recombines TRBV20-1 with TRBJ1-1, with D unresolved. CDR3 length equals 12 residues. Looked up from germline, CDR1 is DFQATT and CDR2 is SNEGSKA (reference sequence). Trimming took 1 base from V and 5 from J, leaving 8 bases between them. This CDR3 reads CSARGWATEAFF. The CDR3 nucleotides are TGCAGTGCTAGAGGGTGGGCAACTGAAGCTTTCTTT.